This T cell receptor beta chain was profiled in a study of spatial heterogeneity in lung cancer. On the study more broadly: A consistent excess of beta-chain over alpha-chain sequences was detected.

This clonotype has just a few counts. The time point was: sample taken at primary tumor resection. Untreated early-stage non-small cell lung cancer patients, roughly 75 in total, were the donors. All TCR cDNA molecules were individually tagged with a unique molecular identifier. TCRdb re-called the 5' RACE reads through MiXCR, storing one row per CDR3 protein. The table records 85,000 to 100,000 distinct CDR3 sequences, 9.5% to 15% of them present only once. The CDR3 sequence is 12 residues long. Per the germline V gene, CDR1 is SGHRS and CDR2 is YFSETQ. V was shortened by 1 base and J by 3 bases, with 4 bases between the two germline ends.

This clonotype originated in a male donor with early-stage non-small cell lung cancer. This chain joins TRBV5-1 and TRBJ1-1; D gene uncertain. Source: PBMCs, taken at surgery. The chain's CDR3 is CASSLLDTEAFF. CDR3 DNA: TGCGCCAGCAGCTTGTTGGACACTGAAGCTTTCTTT.